Shown below are 23 T cell receptor beta chains from a single sample sequenced in a study of PD-L1 blockade in urothelial cancer. The repertoire was sequenced with immunoSEQ multiplex PCR; TCRdb's copy has only in-frame clones and lacks some. The sample consists of around 70,000 clones, 65% to 85% of them appearing once. As for time point: pretreatment peripheral blood. Sample: PBMCs, taken around atezolizumab (anti-PD-L1) treatment. The receptor source for this set is a woman aged 70-85 years with urothelial cancer.

Remarks on this clone: The same CDR3 can be traced to other DNA sequences in this sample. The V and J genes are TRBV7-8 and TRBJ2-7; 15 bases are a match to TRBD2. V gave up 3 bases and J gave up 2 bases; unmatched junction bases: 2. This CDR3 region has 16 residues. From germline, CDR1 is SGHVS and CDR2 FQNEAQ. This CDR3 is CASSLGLAGGTYEQYF. For the CDR3, the DNA is TGTGCCAGCAGCTTGGGACTAGCGGGAGGAACCTACGAGCAGTACTTC. The full variable domain, in which reference TRBV7-8 and TRBJ2-7 provide the parts outside the CDR3, is GAGVSQSPRYKVAKRGQDVALRCDPISGHVSLFWYQQALGQGPEFLTYFQNEAQLDKSGLPSDRFFAERPEGSVSTLKIQRTQQEDSAVYLCASSLGLAGGTYEQYFGPGTRLTVT.

This clone is a singleton in its sample. The gene calls are TRBV7-8 and TRBJ2-7, with TRBD2 as a possible D gene (6 bases). The CDR3 runs to 13 residues. Trimming left V 0 bases short and J 4 bases short, with 7 bases between. The germline CDR1 and CDR2 sequences are SGHVS and FQNEAQ. DNA of the CDR3: TGTGCCAGCAGCTTAGCGGGGGGATACGAGCAGTACTTC. Translated, it gives CASSLAGGYEQYF.

The rearrangement joins TRBV4-2 to TRBJ2-1; no firm D call. Germline lookup yields CDR1 LGHNA and CDR2 YNFKEQ. Trimming took off 2 bases at V and 1 base at J, with 12 bases between the two ends. CDR3 length: 16 amino acids. The DNA for the CDR3 is TGTGCCAGCAGCCAACCAAGAACTGCGTCCTACAATGAGCAGTTCTTC. This sequence encodes CASSQPRTASYNEQFF.

This chain uses TRBV5-1 with TRBJ2-3; 8 positions match TRBD2. With 1 base clipped from V and 2 bases from J, the junction kept 6 bases outside the gene matches. CDR1 SGHRS and CDR2 YFSETQ come from the germline V gene. The CDR3 is 16 amino acids. The CDR3 sequence: CASSLLAGKSTDTQYF. CDR3 DNA sequence: TGCGCCAGCAGCTTGTTAGCGGGGAAATCCACAGATACGCAGTATTTT.

The J gene is TRBJ2-5, the V gene TRBV5-1; 9 positions agree with TRBD2. Germline assignment: CDR1 SGHRS and CDR2 YFSETQ. The CDR3 is 15 residues long. V trimming: 6 bases; J trimming: 5 bases; junction bases outside the gene matches: 11. The CDR3 DNA sequence: TGCGCCAGCACCCCGTTGGTAGCGGGGGATGAGACCCAGTACTTC. Translation gives CASTPLVAGDETQYF.

This sequence joins TRBV2 and TRBJ2-2; possible D gene TRBD1, 6 bases. Deletions cut 2 bases from V and 4 bases from J, with 11 bases between. The CDR3 is made up of 15 amino acids. The germline gives CDR1 SNHLY, CDR2 FYNNEI. CDR3 coding DNA: TGTGCCAGCAGTGAAACAGGGACGGGCACCGGGGAGCTGTTTTTT. It specifies CASSETGTGTGELFF.

The V gene is TRBV19, the J gene TRBJ1-2; D is unclear. The CDR3 totals 14 residues. V was shortened by 7 bases and J by 5 bases, with 17 bases between the two germline ends. CDR1 and CDR2 (germline): LNHDA, SQIVND (reference sequence). CDR3 DNA: TGTGCCAGTACCCGAGACACCAGTGGTTATGGCTACACCTTC. Amino acids: CASTRDTSGYGYTF.

The V call is TRBV12-5, the J call TRBJ2-1; TRBD1 matches 7 bases. Germline V gives CDR1 LGHNT, CDR2 FRNRAP. Losses at the gene ends were 6 bases for V and 2 bases for J; bases not matched to a gene: 13. The CDR3 extends over 17 amino acids. The DNA for the CDR3 is TGTGCTAGTGGAACCCTACCAGGGGGTGACGCCTACAATGAGCAGTTCTTC. This gives the protein CASGTLPGGDAYNEQFF. Using reference TRBV12-5 and TRBJ2-1 for the parts outside the CDR3, the full variable domain is DARVTQTPRHKVTEMGQEVTMRCQPILGHNTVFWYRQTMMQGLELLAYFRNRAPLDDSGMPKDRFSAEMPDATLATLKIQPSEPRDSAVYFCASGTLPGGDAYNEQFFGPGTRLTVL.

The V gene is TRBV7-9, the J gene TRBJ2-7; D not resolved. The germline V and J ends were trimmed by 0 bases and 7 bases, with 10 bases remaining between them. CDR1 is SEHNR, CDR2 FQNEAQ, per germline (reference sequence). The CDR3 has 13 amino acids. CDR3 amino acids: CASSLASWAEQYF. The CDR3 DNA reads TGTGCCAGCAGCTTAGCAAGCTGGGCAGAGCAGTACTTC.

V usage is TRBV19 and J usage is TRBJ2-7; unclear D gene. Trimming removed 3 bases from V and 1 base from J, with 10 bases in between. The CDR3 has 14 amino acids. The germline gives CDR1 LNHDA, CDR2 SQIVND (reference sequence). The CDR3 region is CASSMQARSYEQYF. The CDR3 DNA follows: TGTGCCAGTAGTATGCAGGCAAGGTCCTACGAGCAGTACTTC.

J is TRBJ2-7 and V is TRBV18; TRBD2 matches 13 bases. V trimming: 2 bases; J trimming: 9 bases; junction bases outside the gene matches: 7. This CDR3 is built from 15 residues. Germline V gives CDR1 KGHSH, CDR2 LQKENI. This chain's CDR3 is CASSPGLAGDSAQYF. Here the CDR3 DNA reads TGTGCCAGCTCACCAGGACTAGCGGGAGATAGCGCGCAGTACTTC.

The V gene is TRBV7-9, the J gene TRBJ2-3; TRBD1 agrees at 9 bases. In germline, CDR1 is SEHNR, CDR2 FQNEAQ (reference sequence). The J segment lost 0 bases and the V segment lost 1 base, leaving 5 bases of the junction unmatched. This CDR3 region has 17 residues. The CDR3 here is CASSLVPGTGSTDTQYF. The CDR3 DNA is TGTGCCAGCAGCTTAGTCCCCGGGACAGGGAGCACAGATACGCAGTATTTT.

This chain connects TRBV28 to TRBJ2-1, with D unclear. CDR1 and CDR2 (germline): MDHEN, SYDVKM. CDR3 length: 11 residues. V lost 4 bases and J 4 bases, leaving 2 bases between the germline ends. The CDR3 DNA reads TGTGCCAGCAGTTCTTACAATGAGCAGTTCTTC. It encodes CASSSYNEQFF.

This sequence joins TRBV23-1 and TRBJ1-6; 7 bases align to TRBD1. TRBV23-1 is sorted into the ORF group, with uncertain function. The CDR3 has 16 amino acids. Losses at the gene ends were 1 base for V and 0 bases for J; bases not matched to a gene: 0. CDR3 bases: TGCGCCAGCAGTCAATGGGACAGCTCCTATAATTCACCCCTCCACTTT. This gives the protein CASSQWDSSYNSPLHF.

This clone showed up just once. In DNA, the CDR3 is TGCGCCAGCAGCTGGACAGGTCTGGGCTACACCTTC. This translates into CASSWTGLGYTF. This chain uses TRBV5-1 with TRBJ1-2; 7 bases are shared with TRBD1. There are 12 residues in the CDR3. Germline CDR1 reads SGHRS; CDR2 reads YFSETQ. V was pared by 3 bases and J by 8 bases, with 4 bases of the junction left unmatched.

The chain employs TRBV10-1 and TRBJ1-1; D remains ambiguous. The CDR3 totals 14 residues. V was trimmed by 3 bases and J by 5 bases, leaving 13 bases between them. Germline V lookup: CDR1 WNHNN, CDR2 SYGVQD (reference sequence). Here the CDR3 DNA reads TGCGCCAGCAGTGACGGAGGGTGGGAGACTGAAGCTTTCTTT. It yields the protein CASSDGGWETEAFF.

This rearrangement joins TRBV25-1 to TRBJ2-2; tentative D call: TRBD1 (6 bases). This CDR3 contains 13 residues. Germline loops: CDR1 MGHDK, CDR2 SYGVNS. Trimming took 5 bases from V and 7 from J, leaving 11 bases between them. CDR3 protein: CASSIRTDGELFF. DNA for the CDR3: TGTGCCAGCAGTATCCGGACAGACGGGGAGCTGTTTTTT.

The rearrangement joins TRBV2 to TRBJ1-2; D not certain. Germline assignment: CDR1 SNHLY and CDR2 FYNNEI. Trimming took off 1 base at V and 2 bases at J, with 11 bases between the two ends. CDR3 size: 15 residues. DNA of the CDR3: TGTGCCAGCAGTGAAGACGGTGAGCTAAACTATGGCTACACCTTC. Translated, it gives CASSEDGELNYGYTF. Full variable domain (outside the CDR3, taken from reference TRBV2 and TRBJ1-2): EPEVTQTPSHQVTQMGQEVILRCVPISNHLYFYWYRQILGQKVEFLVSFYNNEISEKSEIFDDQFSVERPDGSNFTLKIRSTKLEDSAMYFCASSEDGELNYGYTFGSGTRLTVV.

This sequence joins TRBV7-2 and TRBJ2-4, with 10 bases fitting TRBD2. The CDR3 sequence is 18 residues long. J gave up 0 bases and V 3 bases, and 8 bases lay outside the gene matches. Germline V gene lookup returns CDR1 SGHTA and CDR2 FQGNSA. CDR3 sequence (DNA): TGTGCCAGCAGCTTGGCTAGCGGGGGCTCTATAGCCAAAAACATTCAGTACTTC. Its translation is CASSLASGGSIAKNIQYF.

The chain is built from TRBV7-2 and TRBJ2-5, with a possible D match to TRBD2 (7 bases). Looked up from germline, CDR1 is SGHTA and CDR2 is FQGNSA. CDR3 length equals 14 residues. Trimming cost V 2 bases and J 4 bases, with 11 bases left between them. The CDR3 sequence: CASSLSRGRETQYF. The CDR3 coding sequence is TGTGCCAGCAGCTTATCGCGGGGGCGAGAGACCCAGTACTTC. Filled out from reference TRBV7-2 and TRBJ2-5, the complete variable domain reads GAGVSQSPSNKVTEKGKDVELRCDPISGHTALYWYRQSLGQGLEFLIYFQGNSAPDKSGLPSDRFSAERTGGSVSTLTIQRTQQEDSAVYLCASSLSRGRETQYFGPGTRLLVL.

This clone appeared a few times. V gene TRBV2 combines with J gene TRBJ1-5; 8 nucleotides agree with TRBD1. The CDR3 consists of 15 residues. J lost 0 bases, V lost 6 bases, and 4 bases had no gene match. The germline gives CDR1 SNHLY, CDR2 FYNNEI. The CDR3 DNA is TGTGCCAGCAGCAAGACAGGGGATAGCAATCAGCCCCAGCATTTT. Translation: CASSKTGDSNQPQHF.

As DNA, the CDR3 is TGTGCCACCAGCAGAGATCGGGTTCCAAGTGGCTACACCTTC. Translated, it gives CATSRDRVPSGYTF. The chain joins TRBV15 to TRBJ1-2; D unresolved. V was pared by 0 bases and J by 7 bases, with 12 bases between. Per germline, CDR1 LNHNV and CDR2 YYDKDF (reference sequence). The CDR3 has 14 amino acids.

This clone showed up just a few times. The chain combines TRBV4-1 with TRBJ1-6; D uncertain. This CDR3 comprises 14 residues. V dropped 3 bases and J dropped 11 bases, with 14 bases sitting between them. Per the germline V gene, CDR1 is MGHRA and CDR2 is YSYEKL. The CDR3: CASSQMMAGTPLHF. CDR3 sequence (DNA): TGCGCCAGCAGCCAGATGATGGCCGGGACACCCCTCCACTTT.